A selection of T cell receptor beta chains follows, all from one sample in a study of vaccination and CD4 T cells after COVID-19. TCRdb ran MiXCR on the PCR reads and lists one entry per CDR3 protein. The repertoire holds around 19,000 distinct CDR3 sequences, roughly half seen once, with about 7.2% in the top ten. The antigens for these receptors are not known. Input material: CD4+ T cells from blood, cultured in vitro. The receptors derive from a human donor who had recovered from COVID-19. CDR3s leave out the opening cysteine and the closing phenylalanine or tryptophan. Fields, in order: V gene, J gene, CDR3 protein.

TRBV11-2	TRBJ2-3	ASSERGDGTDTQY
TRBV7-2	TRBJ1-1	ASSPQAGFNTEAF
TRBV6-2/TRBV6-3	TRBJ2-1	ASRPGTSGRYEQF
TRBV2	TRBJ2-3	ASSPRQGGTDTQY
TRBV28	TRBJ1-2	ASSLLMGHTVDYGYT
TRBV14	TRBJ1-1	ASSPGRGRGTEAF
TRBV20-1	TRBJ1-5	SARGPAASNQPQH
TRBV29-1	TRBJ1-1	SAGTDYTEAF
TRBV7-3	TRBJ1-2	ASSAQGYGYT
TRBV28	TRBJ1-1	ASRKQSMNTEAF
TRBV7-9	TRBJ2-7	ASSNDRGYEQY
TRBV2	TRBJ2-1	ASSPDRDNEQF
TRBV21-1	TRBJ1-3	ASSSTLGLSSGNTIY
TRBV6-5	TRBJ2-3	ASSYSKSGGLTDTQY
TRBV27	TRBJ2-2	ASSLRQPGLATNTGELF
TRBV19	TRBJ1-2	ASSPGPGGLFGYT
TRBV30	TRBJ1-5	AWSPQGGREQPQH
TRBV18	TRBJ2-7	ASSPLAGSYEQY
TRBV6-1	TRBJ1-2	ASSEVAHRGVT
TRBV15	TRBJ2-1	ATSSGGTYNEQF
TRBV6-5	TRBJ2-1	ASSYSKGGGTDEQF
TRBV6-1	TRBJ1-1	ASSEAAGTTEAF
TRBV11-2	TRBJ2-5	ASSLGWASGRAGETQY
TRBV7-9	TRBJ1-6	ASSLAFLGSEVPPLH
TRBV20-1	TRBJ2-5	SARRLAGAMETQY
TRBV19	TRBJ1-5	ASSISGVTPYQPQH
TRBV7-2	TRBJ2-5	ASSRRLTAGVGQETQY
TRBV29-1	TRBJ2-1	SVVRLAGLTYNEQF
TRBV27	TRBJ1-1	ATVQGEGGEAF
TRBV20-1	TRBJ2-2	SAAGLSRTGELF
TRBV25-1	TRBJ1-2	ASSHQNYGYT
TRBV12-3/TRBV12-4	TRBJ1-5	ASSFDRAEQPQH
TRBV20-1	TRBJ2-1	SASLKDNEQF
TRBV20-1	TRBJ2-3	SAGTSGSDTQY
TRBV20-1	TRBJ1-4	SARDYPELF
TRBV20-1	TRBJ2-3	SARGDTLREGGDTQY
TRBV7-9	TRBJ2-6	ASSPTVSGANVLT
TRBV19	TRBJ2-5	ASSPSRLAGDGLETQY
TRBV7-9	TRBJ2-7	ASSFLGAEQY
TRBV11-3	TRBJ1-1	ASSLNGQLNTEAF
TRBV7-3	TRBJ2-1	ASSFGRNYNEQF